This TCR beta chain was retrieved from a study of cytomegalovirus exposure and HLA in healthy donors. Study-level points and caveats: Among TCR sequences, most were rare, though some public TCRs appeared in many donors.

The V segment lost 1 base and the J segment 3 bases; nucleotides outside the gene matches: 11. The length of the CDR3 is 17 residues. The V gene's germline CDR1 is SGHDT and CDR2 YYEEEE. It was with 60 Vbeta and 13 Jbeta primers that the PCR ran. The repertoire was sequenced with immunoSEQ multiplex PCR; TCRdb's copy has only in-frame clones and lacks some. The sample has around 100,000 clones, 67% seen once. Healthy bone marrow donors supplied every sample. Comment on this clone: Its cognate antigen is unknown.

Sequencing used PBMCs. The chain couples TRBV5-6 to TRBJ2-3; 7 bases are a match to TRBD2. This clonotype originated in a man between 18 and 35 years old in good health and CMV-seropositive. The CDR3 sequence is CASSLSFLRGGTDTQYF. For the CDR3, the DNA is TGTGCCAGCAGCTTGAGTTTCTTGCGGGGAGGGACAGATACGCAGTATTTT.